The following is a T cell receptor (beta chain) sequence with its context. This sample stems from a study of blood T cell repertoires in COVID-19. Study background: Whether acute or convalescent, the COVID-19 samples came from the United States, Italy and Spain. PBMCs, B-cell-depleted T cells, or T cells were the source of the cDNA or gDNA that made up the material.

As originally analysed: From reference gene primer amplification, estimates of nucleated cell counts were derived. The protocol was immunoSEQ multiplex PCR, while the TCRdb copy is restricted to in-frame clones and leaves out a portion. V and J calls and clone size come straight from that table; D and trimming were deduced from the DNA. Among 140,000 to 150,000 clones listed, roughly 79% were seen once. The CDR3 length is 15 residues. V gave up 6 bases and J gave up 6 bases; unmatched junction bases: 11. CDR1 is MDHEN and CDR2 is SYDVKM in the germline V gene. This chain uses TRBV28 with TRBJ1-5; 7 positions match TRBD1. The receptor was isolated from a woman aged 60-70 years with acute or convalescent COVID-19. The sequencing input was peripheral blood. CDR3 sequence: CASSPPGGGGQPQHF. The CDR3 DNA sequence: TGTGCCAGCAGCCCCCCAGGAGGGGGCGGTCAGCCCCAGCATTTT.